This TCR beta chain came from a study of prognosis after radiotherapy for stage I lung cancer. On the study more broadly: Among the patients, several developed distant metastases after radiotherapy at a median of 7 months, and about 15 showed no significant progression.

This clonotype was counted at least ten times. The study amplified the TCR beta CDR3 region from genomic DNA. This amplification was carried out by two rounds of multiplex PCR. Round-one PCR had primers specific to each TRBV and TRBJ gene. TCRdb analysed the multiplex PCR reads with MiXCR anew, one entry per CDR3 protein. The sample includes more than 15,000 distinct CDR3 sequences, about 15% of them seen just once. Collection of peripheral blood, in a volume of around 6.1 milliliters, was performed at each of two time points. The TCR comes from a donor over 45 with non-small cell lung cancer. Sequences were derived from PBMCs, sampled before or after stereotactic body radiation therapy (not recorded which).

CDR3 in DNA: TGTGCCAGCAGCTGGGTGGCGGGGGGGTCCAGTTACAATGAGCAGTTCTTC. It specifies CASSWVAGGSSYNEQFF. The chain links TRBV27 to TRBJ2-1; 9 bases agree with TRBD2. The ends lost 6 bases at V and 4 bases at J; junction bases unmatched: 13. The CDR3 spans 17 residues. Germline loops: CDR1 MNHEY, CDR2 SMNVEV (reference sequence).